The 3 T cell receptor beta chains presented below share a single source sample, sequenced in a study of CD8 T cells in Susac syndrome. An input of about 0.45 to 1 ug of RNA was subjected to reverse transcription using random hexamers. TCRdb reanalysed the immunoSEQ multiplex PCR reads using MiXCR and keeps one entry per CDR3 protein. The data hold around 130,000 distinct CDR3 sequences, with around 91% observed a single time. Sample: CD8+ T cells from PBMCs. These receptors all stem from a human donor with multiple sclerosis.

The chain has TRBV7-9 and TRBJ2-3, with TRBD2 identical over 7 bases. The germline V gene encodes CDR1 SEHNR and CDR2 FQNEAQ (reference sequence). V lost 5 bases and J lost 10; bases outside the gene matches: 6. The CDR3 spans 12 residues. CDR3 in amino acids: CASSVGGRPQYF. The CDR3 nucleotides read TGTGCCAGCAGCGTGGGAGGGAGGCCGCAGTATTTT.

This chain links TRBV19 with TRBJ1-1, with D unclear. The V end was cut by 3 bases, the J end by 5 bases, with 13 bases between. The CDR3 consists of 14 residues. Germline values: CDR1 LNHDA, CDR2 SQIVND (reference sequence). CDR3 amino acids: CASSMETGMTEAFF. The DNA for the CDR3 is TGTGCCAGTAGTATGGAGACGGGTATGACTGAAGCTTTCTTT.

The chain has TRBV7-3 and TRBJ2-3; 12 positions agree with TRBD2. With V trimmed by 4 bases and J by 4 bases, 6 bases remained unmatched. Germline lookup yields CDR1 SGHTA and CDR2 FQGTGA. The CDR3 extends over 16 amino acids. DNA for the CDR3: TGTGCCAGCAGCTCCCTAGCGGGAGGGTGGGCAGATACGCAGTATTTT. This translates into CASSSLAGGWADTQYF.